Below, 18 T cell receptor beta chains from the same sample are listed, as sequenced in a study of OX40 agonist ivuxolimab in advanced cancers. Library generation was performed with the immunoSEQ multiplex PCR assay. This is the immuneACCESS table as TCRdb keeps it, with only in-frame sequences that have V and J called. A part of the clones is gone; compared with another copy, unresolved V genes explain less than half, and the rest is unexplained. In this sample the table shows tens of thousands of clones, approximately 89% of which occur a single time. The ten largest clones capture under 20% of the sample. This sample comprised CD4+ or CD8+ T cells sorted from blood, obtained in a trial of the OX40 agonist ivuxolimab. These receptors were taken from an adult with an advanced solid tumor such as melanoma, head and neck, liver or kidney cancer.

The genes are TRBV27 and TRBJ2-3; 7 nucleotides align to TRBD2. The germline CDR1 and CDR2 sequences are MNHEY and SMNVEV (reference sequence). After removal of 7 bases from V and 2 bases from J, the junction contained 27 bases not matched to a gene. This CDR3 is 21 amino acids long. CDR3 residues: CASIPGVGDRGGSHVTDTQYF. The CDR3 region has the DNA TGTGCCAGCATTCCGGGAGTCGGGGACCGGGGCGGGAGTCACGTCACAGATACGCAGTATTTT.

This CDR3 reads CASSARDRGVANQPQHF. In DNA form, the CDR3 reads TGTGCCAGCAGTGCCAGGGACAGGGGTGTCGCCAATCAGCCCCAGCATTTT. This chain links TRBV28 with TRBJ1-5; 10 positions match TRBD1. This CDR3 is 17 amino acids long. The V gene end was trimmed by 5 bases and the J gene end by 3 bases; junction bases not matched to a gene: 10. Germline values: CDR1 MDHEN, CDR2 SYDVKM.

The chain carries TRBV5-6 and TRBJ1-3; 7 bases fit TRBD1. The ends lost 3 bases at V and 0 bases at J; junction bases unmatched: 3. CDR1 and CDR2 from the germline V gene are SGHDT and YYEEEE. This CDR3 has 15 amino acids. The CDR3 loop is CASSSGQYSGNTIYF. For the CDR3, the DNA is TGTGCCAGCAGCTCGGGACAGTACTCTGGAAACACCATATATTTT.

The chain is built from TRBV4-3 and TRBJ2-5; D ambiguous. V was clipped by 0 bases and J by 5 bases, with 7 bases between them. Germline V CDR1 and CDR2: LGHNA, YSLEER. The CDR3 spans 13 residues. The CDR3: CASSQDIEETQYF. The CDR3 DNA sequence: TGCGCCAGCAGCCAAGATATAGAGGAGACCCAGTACTTC.

The genes are TRBV27 and TRBJ2-7; weak D call: TRBD2 (6 bases). The CDR3 contains 15 residues. Per the germline V gene, CDR1 is MNHEY and CDR2 is SMNVEV (reference sequence). V was clipped by 6 bases and J by 1 base, with 16 bases between them. In DNA, the CDR3 is TGTGCCAGCAGCCCGACTTCCGCGGGGTCCTACGAGCAGTACTTC. Amino acids: CASSPTSAGSYEQYF.

CDR3: CASSLSAGWDTQYF. The CDR3 coding sequence is TGTGCCAGCAGTTTATCGGCGGGTTGGGATACGCAGTATTTT. The chain is built from TRBV27 and TRBJ2-3; possibly TRBD2 for D (5 bases). The CDR3 spans 14 residues. Germline CDR1 is MNHEY and CDR2 is SMNVEV (reference sequence). V was pared by 0 bases and J by 6 bases, with 10 bases between.

The chain has TRBV14 and TRBJ1-2; possible D gene TRBD1, 5 bases. CDR3 length: 14 amino acids. V shed 1 base and J shed 1 base, with 7 bases lying between them. Germline assignment: CDR1 SGHDN and CDR2 FVKESK. CDR3: CASSQGQGNYGYTF. The DNA for the CDR3 is TGTGCCAGCAGCCAAGGCCAGGGTAACTATGGCTACACCTTC.

The chain joins TRBV28 to TRBJ2-3; D remains ambiguous. CDR3 size: 16 residues. Germline assignment: CDR1 MDHEN and CDR2 SYDVKM. The V gene lost 3 bases and the J gene lost 0 bases, with 13 bases spanning the gap. CDR3 in DNA: TGTGCCAGCAGTTTCTTCCCTTCCACTAGCACAGATACGCAGTATTTT. Translated: CASSFFPSTSTDTQYF. Together with reference TRBV28 and TRBJ2-3, the CDR3 gives the full variable domain: DVKVTQSSRYLVKRTGEKVFLECVQDMDHENMFWYRQDPGLGLRLIYFSYDVKMKEKGDIPEGYSVSREKKERFSLILESASTNQTSMYLCASSFFPSTSTDTQYFGPGTRLTVL.

The gene calls are TRBV7-2 and TRBJ2-1; no clear D gene. The CDR3 runs 13 residues. V was shortened by 1 base and J by 8 bases, with 9 bases between the two germline ends. Germline CDR1 and CDR2: SGHTA and FQGNSA. Written as DNA, the CDR3 is TGTGCCAGCAGCTTAGAGTCGAGCGATGAGCAGTTCTTC. Amino acid sequence: CASSLESSDEQFF.

The chain carries TRBV4-2 and TRBJ1-5; no clear D. Germline loops: CDR1 LGHNA, CDR2 YNFKEQ. This CDR3 region has 13 residues. Trimming removed 0 bases at V and 7 bases at J, with 7 bases between. CDR3 sequence (DNA): TGTGCCAGCAGCCAAGAGAGCGGGCAGCCCCAGCATTTT. Translation gives CASSQESGQPQHF.

The chain is built from TRBV6-5 and TRBJ1-1; 7 bases map to TRBD1. Germline CDR1 is MNHEY and CDR2 is SVGAGI. This CDR3 spans 15 amino acids. With V trimmed by 0 bases and J by 4 bases, 5 bases remained unmatched. CDR3 sequence (DNA): TGTGCCAGCAGTTACTCGTTGACAGGGCCCACTGAAGCTTTCTTT. Its protein product is CASSYSLTGPTEAFF.

The chain uses TRBV18 and TRBJ2-7, with D possibly being TRBD2 (6 bases). Germline CDR1 KGHSH, CDR2 LQKENI. The CDR3 consists of 14 residues. V was clipped by 3 bases and J by 4 bases, with 13 bases between them. CDR3 DNA sequence: TGTGCCAGCTCACCCCCGACTAGTTTATACGAGCAGTACTTC. Its protein is CASSPPTSLYEQYF.

The rearrangement uses TRBV6-1 and TRBJ2-7; 8 bases fit TRBD1. The CDR3 is 12 residues long. In germline, CDR1 is MNHNS, CDR2 SASEGT. V lost 6 bases and J lost 11; bases outside the gene matches: 9. The CDR3 protein is CASRGSLDREYF. The CDR3 nucleotides are TGTGCCAGCAGGGGGTCGCTGGACAGGGAGTACTTC.

This clone turned up a few times. This rearrangement joins TRBV10-3 to TRBJ2-7; unclear D gene. Per germline, CDR1 ENHRY and CDR2 SYGVKD. The V end lost 0 bases, the J end lost 3 bases, and 6 bases lay between the germline ends. This CDR3 has 13 residues. Here the CDR3 reads CAISESIGYEQYF. DNA for the CDR3: TGTGCCATCAGTGAGTCGATCGGCTACGAGCAGTACTTC.

This clone appeared a single time. This chain uses TRBV7-2 with TRBJ2-7; possibly TRBD1 or TRBD2 for D (5 bases each). The CDR3 sequence is 14 residues long. Germline CDR1 SGHTA, CDR2 FQGNSA. The V end was cut by 5 bases, the J end by 3 bases, with 14 bases between. CDR3 sequence reads: CASSAIRDDYEQYF. CDR3 in DNA: TGTGCCAGCAGCGCGATCCGGGACGACTACGAGCAGTACTTC.

This chain joins TRBV6-5 and TRBJ2-2; D tentatively reads TRBD1 or TRBD2 (5 bases each). Germline assignment: CDR1 MNHEY and CDR2 SVGAGI. The CDR3 extends over 13 amino acids. The V end was cut by 8 bases, the J end by 3 bases, with 10 bases between. The CDR3, as DNA: TGTGCCAGCGGGGGAGTATACACCGGGGAGCTGTTTTTT. Its translation: CASGGVYTGELFF.

This clone was detected only once. V is TRBV10-3 and J is TRBJ2-5, with 10 positions matching TRBD2. CDR1 and CDR2 from the germline V gene are ENHRY and SYGVKD. The V segment lost 4 bases and the J segment 4 bases; nucleotides outside the gene matches: 9. There are 16 residues in the CDR3. CDR3 bases: TGTGCCATCAGTGCTGCTAGCGGGAGAGTGGGAGAGACCCAGTACTTC. This translates into CAISAASGRVGETQYF.

The rearrangement joins TRBV9 to TRBJ2-3, with D uncertain. V lost 0 bases, J lost 8 bases, and 16 bases lay in between. Germline V gene sequence: CDR1 SGDLS, CDR2 YYNGEE. The CDR3 is 15 amino acids. CDR3 in DNA: TGTGCCAGCAGCGTAGAATCTCTAGACACGGGTACGCAGTATTTT. This gives the protein CASSVESLDTGTQYF.